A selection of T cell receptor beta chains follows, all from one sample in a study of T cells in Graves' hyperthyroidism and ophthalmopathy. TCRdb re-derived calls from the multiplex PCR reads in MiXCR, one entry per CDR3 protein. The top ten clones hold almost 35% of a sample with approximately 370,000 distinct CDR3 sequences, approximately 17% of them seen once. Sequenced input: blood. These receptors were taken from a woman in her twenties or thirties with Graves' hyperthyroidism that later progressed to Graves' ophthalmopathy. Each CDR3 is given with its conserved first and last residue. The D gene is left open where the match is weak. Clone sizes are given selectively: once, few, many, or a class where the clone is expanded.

CSVEARDSTDTQYF	TGCAGCGTTGAAGCTCGGGACAGCACAGATACGCAGTATTTT	-	TRBV29-1	TRBJ2-3	many
CASSSTGGRSEAFF	TGTGCCAGCAGCTCGACAGGGGGCCGATCTGAAGCTTTCTTT	TRBD1	TRBV7-2	TRBJ1-1	many
CASSEYGSVNTEAFF	TGTGCCAGCAGTGAATACGGGTCGGTGAACACTGAAGCTTTCTTT	-	TRBV6-1	TRBJ1-1	-
CASSSTPGLAEDTDTQYF	TGTGCCAGCAGTTCCACCCCGGGACTAGCGGAAGATACAGATACGCAGTATTTT	TRBD2	TRBV28	TRBJ2-3	many
CASSLAGGMQPQHF	TGTGCCAGCAGTTTAGCAGGGGGCATGCAGCCCCAGCATTTT	TRBD1	TRBV12-3/TRBV12-4	TRBJ1-5	many
CAISERDQGTEAFF	TGTGCCATCAGTGAAAGGGATCAGGGCACTGAAGCTTTCTTT	-	TRBV10-3	TRBJ1-1	many
CASSLDKTDYSYNEQFF	TGCGCCAGCAGCTTGGACAAGACCGATTACTCCTACAATGAGCAGTTCTTC	-	TRBV5-1	TRBJ2-1	-
CSARGRVGGSYNEQFF	TGCAGTGCTAGAGGACGGGTGGGGGGCTCCTACAATGAGCAGTTCTTC	-	TRBV20-1	TRBJ2-1	-
CASNADSGFPSNQPQHF	TGTGCCAGCAACGCTGATTCAGGGTTTCCGAGCAATCAGCCCCAGCATTTT	-	TRBV9	TRBJ1-5	many
CASSSRPGDQPQHF	TGTGCCAGCAGTTCGCGCCCAGGGGATCAGCCCCAGCATTTT	-	TRBV6-9	TRBJ1-5	once
CASSLGGKGLDEQFF	TGCGCCAGCAGCTTGGGGGGGAAGGGGCTCGATGAGCAGTTCTTC	-	TRBV5-1	TRBJ2-1	few
CASRDGRNTEAFF	TGTGCCAGCAGGGACGGAAGGAACACTGAAGCTTTCTTT	-	TRBV2	TRBJ1-1	many
CASSSGQIGTGELFF	TGCGCCAGCAGCTCCGGACAGATTGGAACCGGGGAGCTGTTTTTT	-	TRBV5-1	TRBJ2-2	few
CASSQYGGGSKNIQYF	TGTGCCAGCAGCCAATACGGAGGGGGGTCCAAAAACATTCAGTACTTC	-	TRBV3-1	TRBJ2-4	-
CASSFPGRANEKLFF	TGTGCCAGCAGCTTCCCGGGACGGGCAAATGAAAAACTGTTTTTT	-	TRBV7-2	TRBJ1-4	many
CASSPGRRNSPLHF	TGTGCCAGCAGCCCCGGGCGTAGGAATTCACCCCTCCACTTT	-	TRBV11-2	TRBJ1-6	-
CASSQDRRITLSGRDEQYF	TGCGCCAGCAGCCAAGATCGCCGGATAACGTTATCCGGGCGGGACGAGCAGTACTTC	-	TRBV4-1	TRBJ2-7	many
CASNPTGGQGYTF	TGCGCCAGCAACCCGACAGGGGGCCAGGGCTACACCTTC	TRBD1	TRBV4-1	TRBJ1-2	-
CASSLSPEPNTEAFF	TGCGCCAGCAGCTTGTCACCCGAACCGAACACTGAAGCTTTCTTT	-	TRBV5-1	TRBJ1-1	few
CATKAATGSNSPLHF	TGTGCCACGAAAGCCGCCACCGGGTCGAATTCACCCCTCCACTTT	-	TRBV19	TRBJ1-6	few
CASSSYTANYGYTF	TGTGCCAGCAGTTCATATACTGCTAACTATGGCTACACCTTC	-	TRBV6-1	TRBJ1-2	many
CATSDQTSGRGNEQYF	TGTGCCACCAGTGACCAGACTAGCGGGAGAGGCAACGAGCAGTACTTC	TRBD2	TRBV24-1	TRBJ2-7	-
CASQDGTGRRRNTIYF	TGTGCCAGCCAGGACGGGACCGGTAGGAGGAGGAACACCATATATTTT	-	TRBV19	TRBJ1-3	-
CASSFTGGTSNEQFF	TGTGCCAGCAGCTTCACAGGGGGCACATCCAATGAGCAGTTCTTC	TRBD1	TRBV5-6	TRBJ2-1	many
CASRDSATKNIQYF	TGTGCCAGCCGGGACAGTGCGACCAAAAACATTCAGTACTTC	TRBD1	TRBV27	TRBJ2-4	many
CASNYRNLNTEAFF	TGTGCCAGCAACTATCGTAACTTGAACACTGAAGCTTTCTTT	-	TRBV2	TRBJ1-1	-
CASRSSLAAGGYTF	TGTGCCAGCAGGTCATCTCTTGCCGCGGGAGGCTACACCTTC	-	TRBV28	TRBJ1-2	-
CASSPLLGQNFYNEQFF	TGCGCCAGCAGCCCTCTTCTGGGACAGAATTTCTACAATGAGCAGTTCTTC	TRBD1	TRBV4-1	TRBJ2-1	-
CASSVYRGPETQYF	TGTGCCAGCAGTGTCTACAGGGGCCCGGAGACCCAGTACTTC	TRBD1	TRBV2	TRBJ2-5	-
CSAILARKAVDTQYF	TGCAGTGCCATACTAGCGCGCAAAGCGGTGGATACGCAGTATTTT	TRBD2	TRBV20-1	TRBJ2-3	many
CAGSGGTNTGELFF	TGTGCCGGCAGTGGGGGGACGAACACCGGGGAGCTGTTTTTT	-	TRBV10-3	TRBJ2-2	many
CASSVAGQSYNEQFF	TGTGCCAGCAGCGTAGCAGGGCAGTCCTACAATGAGCAGTTCTTC	-	TRBV9	TRBJ2-1	-
CSASRAGGDIIQFF	TGCAGTGCCAGCCGCGCGGGAGGGGATATCATACAGTTCTTC	TRBD2	TRBV20-1	TRBJ2-1	-
CSVALDTSTDTQYF	TGCAGCGTTGCCCTGGACACCAGCACAGATACGCAGTATTTT	-	TRBV29-1	TRBJ2-3	-
CASSLEAEGADGYTF	TGTGCCAGCAGCTTAGAGGCGGAGGGGGCGGATGGCTACACCTTC	TRBD1	TRBV7-2	TRBJ1-2	many
CATSRDKGFEQFF	TGTGCCACCAGCAGAGATAAAGGGTTTGAGCAGTTCTTC	-	TRBV15	TRBJ2-1	few
CASSLVATGSGNTIYF	TGTGCCAGCAGCTTAGTCGCAACAGGCTCTGGAAACACCATATATTTT	-	TRBV7-9	TRBJ1-3	-
CATSRAGTAQRYNEQFF	TGTGCCACCAGCAGAGCCGGGACAGCCCAGAGATACAATGAGCAGTTCTTC	TRBD1	TRBV15	TRBJ2-1	many
CASSTHRGGADEQFF	TGTGCCAGCAGCACCCACAGGGGAGGTGCGGATGAGCAGTTCTTC	-	TRBV11-2	TRBJ2-1	many
CASSLNRVEEGYGYTF	TGTGCCAGCAGTTTGAACAGGGTAGAGGAAGGCTATGGCTACACCTTC	-	TRBV12-3/TRBV12-4	TRBJ1-2	many
CSASLGSRGNTEAFF	TGCAGTGCTAGTCTCGGAAGCAGGGGAAACACTGAAGCTTTCTTT	-	TRBV20-1	TRBJ1-1	-
CASSLVASTDTQYF	TGTGCCAGCAGCTTAGTGGCTAGCACAGATACGCAGTATTTT	-	TRBV7-8	TRBJ2-3	many
CSVPRGQGNEQYF	TGCAGCGTTCCCCGGGGACAGGGGAACGAGCAGTACTTC	TRBD1	TRBV29-1	TRBJ2-7	-
CASSLSGVGIEQYF	TGCGCCAGCAGCTTAAGCGGGGTTGGAATCGAGCAGTACTTC	TRBD2	TRBV5-1	TRBJ2-7	many
CSASLATYEQYF	TGCAGTGCTAGTCTGGCGACCTACGAGCAGTACTTC	-	TRBV20-1	TRBJ2-7	many
CASSVGPFFGTDTDTQYF	TGTGCCAGCAGCGTAGGGCCCTTTTTCGGGACAGACACAGATACGCAGTATTTT	TRBD1	TRBV9	TRBJ2-3	-
CASSGAEETQYF	TGTGCCAGCAGCGGTGCGGAAGAGACCCAGTACTTC	-	TRBV5-8	TRBJ2-5	many
CASSREGLSNTGELFF	TGTGCCAGCAGCCGGGAGGGACTATCGAACACCGGGGAGCTGTTTTTT	TRBD2	TRBV5-6	TRBJ2-2	many
CSASELRGSYEQYF	TGCAGTGCTAGTGAGCTTAGGGGCTCCTACGAGCAGTACTTC	-	TRBV20-1	TRBJ2-7	few
CASSVVKGSNQPQHF	TGTGCCAGCAGTGTGGTGAAGGGAAGCAATCAGCCCCAGCATTTT	-	TRBV2	TRBJ1-5	many
CSARGGLYNEQFF	TGCAGTGCTCGCGGGGGGCTCTACAATGAGCAGTTCTTC	TRBD2	TRBV20-1	TRBJ2-1	-
CASSRAGDNSPLHF	TGTGCCAGCAGCCGGGCAGGTGACAATTCACCCCTCCACTTT	-	TRBV3-1	TRBJ1-6	many
CSARQPGTPWREQFF	TGCAGTGCTAGACAACCCGGGACCCCATGGCGGGAGCAGTTCTTC	-	TRBV20-1	TRBJ2-1	few
CASSVALGTAAFF	TGTGCCAGCAGCGTAGCTCTGGGGACGGCAGCTTTCTTT	-	TRBV9	TRBJ1-1	many